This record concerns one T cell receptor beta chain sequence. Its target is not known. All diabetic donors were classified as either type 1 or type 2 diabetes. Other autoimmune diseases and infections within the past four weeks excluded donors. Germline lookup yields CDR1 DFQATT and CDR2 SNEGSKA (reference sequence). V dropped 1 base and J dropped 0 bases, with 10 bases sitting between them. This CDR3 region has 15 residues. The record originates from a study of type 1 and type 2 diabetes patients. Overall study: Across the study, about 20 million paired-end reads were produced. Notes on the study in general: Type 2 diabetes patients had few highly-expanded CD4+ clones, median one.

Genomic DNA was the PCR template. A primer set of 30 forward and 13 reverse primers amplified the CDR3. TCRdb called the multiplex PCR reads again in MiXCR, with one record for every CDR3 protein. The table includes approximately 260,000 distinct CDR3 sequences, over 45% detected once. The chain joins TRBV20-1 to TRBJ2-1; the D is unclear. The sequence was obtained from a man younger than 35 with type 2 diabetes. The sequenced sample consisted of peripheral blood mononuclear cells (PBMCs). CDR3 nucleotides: TGCAGTGCTAGAGCTGGCGGCAGCTCCTACAATGAGCAGTTCTTC. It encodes CSARAGGSSYNEQFF.